This TCR beta chain was identified during a study of T-cell memory formation after mild COVID-19. Study-wide findings and caveats: Later expanders leaned CD4+, whereas clones that contracted between day 15 and 85 were balanced CD4/CD8.

Each CDR3 protein gets one entry after TCRdb re-called the 5' RACE reads with MiXCR. The table lists 250,000 to 400,000 distinct CDR3 sequences, roughly an eighth of them singletons, with around 20% in the top ten. Germline-derived CDR1 and CDR2 are SGHRS and YFSETQ. The CDR3 contains 14 residues. The ends lost 6 bases at V and 2 bases at J; junction bases unmatched: 5. Comment on this clonotype: The antigen is not known.

The receptor comes from a man aged 18 to 29 who had mild COVID-19 (a few samples of this study predate the infection). Cell type and time point are not known. Sequenced material: PBMCs or a T cell subset sorted from them (not recorded which). This chain connects TRBV5-1 to TRBJ2-5; the match to TRBD1 covers 9 bases. The CDR3 DNA sequence: TGCGCCAGCACCAACAGGGGGCAACAAGAGACCCAGTACTTC. This codes for CASTNRGQQETQYF.